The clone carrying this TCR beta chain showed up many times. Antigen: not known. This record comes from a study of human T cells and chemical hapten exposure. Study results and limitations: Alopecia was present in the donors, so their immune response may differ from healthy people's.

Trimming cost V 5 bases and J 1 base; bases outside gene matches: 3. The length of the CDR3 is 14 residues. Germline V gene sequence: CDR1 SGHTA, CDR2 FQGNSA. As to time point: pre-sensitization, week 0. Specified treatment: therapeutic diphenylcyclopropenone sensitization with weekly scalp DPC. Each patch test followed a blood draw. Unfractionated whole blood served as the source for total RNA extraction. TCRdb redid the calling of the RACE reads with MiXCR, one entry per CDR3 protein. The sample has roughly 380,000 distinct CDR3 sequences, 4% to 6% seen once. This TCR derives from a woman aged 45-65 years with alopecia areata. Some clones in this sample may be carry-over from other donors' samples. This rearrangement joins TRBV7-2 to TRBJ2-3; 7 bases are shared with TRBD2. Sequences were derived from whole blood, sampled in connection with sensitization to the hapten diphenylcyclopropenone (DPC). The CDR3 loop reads CASSITSGTDTQYF. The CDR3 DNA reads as TGTGCCAGCAGCATAACTAGCGGCACAGATACGCAGTATTTT. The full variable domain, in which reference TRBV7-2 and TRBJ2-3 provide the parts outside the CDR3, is GAGVSQSPSNKVTEKGKDVELRCDPISGHTALYWYRQSLGQGLEFLIYFQGNSAPDKSGLPSDRFSAERTGGSVSTLTIQRTQQEDSAVYLCASSITSGTDTQYFGPGTRLTVL.